The entry below gives a single T cell receptor beta chain sequence along with its context. The CDR3 extends over 18 amino acids. The V gene lost 2 bases and the J gene lost 7 bases, with 24 bases spanning the gap. Germline V lookup: CDR1 SGHTA, CDR2 FQGNSA. The data belong to a study of technical replicates of blood from a few donors. Data came from immunoSEQ multiplex PCR; TCRdb stores just in-frame clones and leaves some out. The sample lists about 84,000 clones; approximately 97% were seen once. The sequence came from a human donor in good health. The chain is built from TRBV7-2 and TRBJ2-1; D gene unclear. Sequencing was done on a sample of T cells isolated from PBMCs. CDR3 loop: CASSLFLLRSSLVNEQFF. The CDR3 DNA follows: TGTGCCAGCAGCTTATTTTTATTGAGGAGCTCATTGGTAAATGAGCAGTTCTTC. Looking up the rest from reference TRBV7-2 and TRBJ2-1 gives the full variable domain: GAGVSQSPSNKVTEKGKDVELRCDPISGHTALYWYRQSLGQGLEFLIYFQGNSAPDKSGLPSDRFSAERTGGSVSTLTIQRTQQEDSAVYLCASSLFLLRSSLVNEQFFGPGTRLTVL.